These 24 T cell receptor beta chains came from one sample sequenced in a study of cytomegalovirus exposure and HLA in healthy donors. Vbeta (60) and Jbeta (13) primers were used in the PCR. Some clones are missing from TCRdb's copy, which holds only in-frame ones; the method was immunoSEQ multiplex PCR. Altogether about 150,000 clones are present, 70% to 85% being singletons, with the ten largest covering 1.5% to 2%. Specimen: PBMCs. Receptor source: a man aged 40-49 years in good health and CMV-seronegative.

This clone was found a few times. Here the CDR3 reads CASSQMGQGAVDTQYF. DNA of the CDR3: TGCGCCAGCAGCCAAATGGGACAGGGGGCGGTAGATACGCAGTATTTT. The rearrangement uses TRBV5-1 and TRBJ2-3, with 12 bases identical to TRBD1. V shed 4 bases and J 5 bases; nucleotides not matched to a gene: 8. CDR3 length: 16 amino acids. Germline assignment: CDR1 SGHRS and CDR2 YFSETQ.

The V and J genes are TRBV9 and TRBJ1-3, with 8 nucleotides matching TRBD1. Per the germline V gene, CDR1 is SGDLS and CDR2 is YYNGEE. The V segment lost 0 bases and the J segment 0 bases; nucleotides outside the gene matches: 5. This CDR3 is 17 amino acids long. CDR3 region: CASSVAPGQASGNTIYF. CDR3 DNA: TGTGCCAGCAGCGTAGCTCCGGGACAGGCCTCTGGAAACACCATATATTTT.

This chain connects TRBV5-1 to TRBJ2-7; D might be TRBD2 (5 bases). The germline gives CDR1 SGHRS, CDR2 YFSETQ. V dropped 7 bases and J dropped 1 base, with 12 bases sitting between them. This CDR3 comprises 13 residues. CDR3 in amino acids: CASGVRGSYEQYF. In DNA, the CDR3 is TGCGCCAGCGGCGTTCGGGGTTCCTACGAGCAGTACTTC.

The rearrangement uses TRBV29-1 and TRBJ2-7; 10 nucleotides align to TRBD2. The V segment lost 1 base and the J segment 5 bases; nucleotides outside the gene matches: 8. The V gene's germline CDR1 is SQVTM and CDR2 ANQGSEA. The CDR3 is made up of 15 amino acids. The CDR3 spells CSVEGSSGRSDEQYF. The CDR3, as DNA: TGCAGCGTTGAAGGGTCTAGCGGGAGATCGGACGAGCAGTACTTC.

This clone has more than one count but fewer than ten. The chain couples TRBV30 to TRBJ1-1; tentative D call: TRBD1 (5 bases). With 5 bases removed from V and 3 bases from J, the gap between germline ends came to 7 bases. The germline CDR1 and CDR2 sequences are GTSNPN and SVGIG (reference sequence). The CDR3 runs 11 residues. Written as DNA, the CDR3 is TGTGCCTGGGGCAGGGACACTGAAGCTTTCTTT. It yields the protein CAWGRDTEAFF.

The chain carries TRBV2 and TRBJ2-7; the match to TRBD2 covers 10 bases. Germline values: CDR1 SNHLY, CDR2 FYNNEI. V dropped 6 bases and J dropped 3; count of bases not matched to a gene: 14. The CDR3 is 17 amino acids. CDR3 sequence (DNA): TGTGCCAGCAGAGAAAGGGGGGTCGGGACTAGCGACTACGAGCAGTACTTC. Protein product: CASRERGVGTSDYEQYF.

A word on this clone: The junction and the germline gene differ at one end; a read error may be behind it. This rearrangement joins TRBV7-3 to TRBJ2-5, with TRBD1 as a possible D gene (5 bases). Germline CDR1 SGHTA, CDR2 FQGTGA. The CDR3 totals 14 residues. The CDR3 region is CVSSFRVGQETQYF. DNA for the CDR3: TGTGTCAGCAGCTTCAGGGTCGGGCAAGAGACCCAGTACTTC.

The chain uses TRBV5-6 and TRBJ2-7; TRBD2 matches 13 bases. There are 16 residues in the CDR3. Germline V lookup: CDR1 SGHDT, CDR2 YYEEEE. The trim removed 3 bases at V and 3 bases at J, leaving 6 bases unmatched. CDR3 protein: CASSYGTSGMSYEQYF. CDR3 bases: TGTGCCAGCAGCTACGGGACTAGCGGGATGAGCTACGAGCAGTACTTC. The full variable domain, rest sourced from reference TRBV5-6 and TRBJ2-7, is DAGVTQSPTHLIKTRGQQVTLRCSPKSGHDTVSWYQQALGQGPQFIFQYYEEEERQRGNFPDRFSGHQFPNYSSELNVNALLLGDSALYLCASSYGTSGMSYEQYFGPGTRLTVT.

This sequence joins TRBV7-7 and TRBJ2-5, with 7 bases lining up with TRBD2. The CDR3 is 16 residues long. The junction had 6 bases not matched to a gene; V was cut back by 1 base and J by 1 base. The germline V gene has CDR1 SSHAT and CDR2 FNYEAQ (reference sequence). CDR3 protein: CASSLGGRVGQETQYF. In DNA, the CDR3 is TGTGCCAGCAGCTTAGGCGGGAGAGTCGGCCAAGAGACCCAGTACTTC.

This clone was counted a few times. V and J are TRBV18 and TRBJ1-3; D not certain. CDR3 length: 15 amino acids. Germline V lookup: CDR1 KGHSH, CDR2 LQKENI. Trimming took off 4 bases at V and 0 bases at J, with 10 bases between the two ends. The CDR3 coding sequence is TGTGCCAGCTCACGAGACATCCACTCTGGAAACACCATATATTTT. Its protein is CASSRDIHSGNTIYF.

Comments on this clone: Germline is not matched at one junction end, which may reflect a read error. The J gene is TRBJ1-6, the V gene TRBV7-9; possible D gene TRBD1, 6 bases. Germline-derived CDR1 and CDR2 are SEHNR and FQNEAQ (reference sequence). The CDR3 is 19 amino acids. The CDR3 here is CSSSPRGGQASSYNSPLHF. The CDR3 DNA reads TGTTCCAGCAGCCCTCGCGGGGGGCAGGCAAGCTCCTATAATTCACCCCTCCACTTT.

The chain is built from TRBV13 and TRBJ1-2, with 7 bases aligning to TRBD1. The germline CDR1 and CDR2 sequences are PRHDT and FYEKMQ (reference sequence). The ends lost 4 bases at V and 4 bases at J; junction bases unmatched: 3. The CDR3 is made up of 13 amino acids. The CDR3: CASSSKGAYGYTF. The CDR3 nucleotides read TGTGCCAGCAGCTCAAAGGGGGCCTATGGCTACACCTTC.

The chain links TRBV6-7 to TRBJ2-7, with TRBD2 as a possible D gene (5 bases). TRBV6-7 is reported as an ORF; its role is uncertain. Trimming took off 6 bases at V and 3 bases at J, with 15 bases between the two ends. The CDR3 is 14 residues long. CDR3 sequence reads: CASSSGLHHYEQYF. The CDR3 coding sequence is TGTGCCAGCAGCTCAGGACTGCATCACTACGAGCAGTACTTC.

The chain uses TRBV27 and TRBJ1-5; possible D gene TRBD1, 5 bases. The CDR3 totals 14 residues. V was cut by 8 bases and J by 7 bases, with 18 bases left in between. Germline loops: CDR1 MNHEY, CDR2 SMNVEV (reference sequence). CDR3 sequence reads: CASGTSGGAQPQHF. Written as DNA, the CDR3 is TGTGCCAGCGGAACCTCCGGCGGGGCCCAGCCCCAGCATTTT.

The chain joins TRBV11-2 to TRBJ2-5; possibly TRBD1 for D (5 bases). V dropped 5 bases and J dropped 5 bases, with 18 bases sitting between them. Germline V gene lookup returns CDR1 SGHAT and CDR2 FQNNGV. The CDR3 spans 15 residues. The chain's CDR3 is CASSPINQGSETQYF. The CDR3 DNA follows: TGTGCCAGCAGCCCGATAAACCAGGGTTCGGAGACCCAGTACTTC.

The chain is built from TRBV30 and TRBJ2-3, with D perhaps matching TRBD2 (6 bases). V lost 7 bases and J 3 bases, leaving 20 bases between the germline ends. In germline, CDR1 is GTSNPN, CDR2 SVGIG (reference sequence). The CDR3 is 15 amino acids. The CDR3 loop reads CALAIGGAGTDTQYF. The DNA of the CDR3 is TGTGCCTTGGCGATTGGCGGGGCAGGGACAGATACGCAGTATTTT.

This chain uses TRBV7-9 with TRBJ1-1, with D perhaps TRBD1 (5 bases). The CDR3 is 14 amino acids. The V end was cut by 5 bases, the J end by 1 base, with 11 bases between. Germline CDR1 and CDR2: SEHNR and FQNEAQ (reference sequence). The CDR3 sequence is CASSDSGGNTEAFF. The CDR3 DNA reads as TGTGCCAGCAGCGACTCGGGGGGGAACACTGAAGCTTTCTTT.

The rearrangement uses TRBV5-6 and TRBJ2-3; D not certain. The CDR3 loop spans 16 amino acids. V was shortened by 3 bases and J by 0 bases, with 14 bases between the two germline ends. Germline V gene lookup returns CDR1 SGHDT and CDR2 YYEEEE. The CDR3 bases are TGTGCCAGCAGCTCACTGGTCGCTTCTAGCACAGATACGCAGTATTTT. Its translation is CASSSLVASSTDTQYF. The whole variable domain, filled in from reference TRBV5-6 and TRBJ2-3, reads DAGVTQSPTHLIKTRGQQVTLRCSPKSGHDTVSWYQQALGQGPQFIFQYYEEEERQRGNFPDRFSGHQFPNYSSELNVNALLLGDSALYLCASSSLVASSTDTQYFGPGTRLTVL.

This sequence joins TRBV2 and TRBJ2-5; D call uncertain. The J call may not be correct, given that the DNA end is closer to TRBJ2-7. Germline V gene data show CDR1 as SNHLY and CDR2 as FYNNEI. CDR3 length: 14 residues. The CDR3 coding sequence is TGTGCCAGCAGACAGACCTTACTTTCCTACGAGCAGTACTTC. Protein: CASRQTLLSYEQYF.

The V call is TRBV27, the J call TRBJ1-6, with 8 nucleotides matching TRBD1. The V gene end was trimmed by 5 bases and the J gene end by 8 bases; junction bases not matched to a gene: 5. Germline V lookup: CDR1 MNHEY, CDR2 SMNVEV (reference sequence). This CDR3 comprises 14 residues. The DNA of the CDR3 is TGTGCCAGCAGTCCGGGACAGGCAGATTCACCCCTCCACTTT. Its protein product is CASSPGQADSPLHF.

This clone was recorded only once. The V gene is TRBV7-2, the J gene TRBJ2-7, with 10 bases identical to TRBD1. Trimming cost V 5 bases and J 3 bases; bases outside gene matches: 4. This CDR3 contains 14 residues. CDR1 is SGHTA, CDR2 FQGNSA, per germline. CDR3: CASSPGTGDYEQYF. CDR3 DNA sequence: TGTGCCAGCAGCCCCGGGACAGGGGACTACGAGCAGTACTTC. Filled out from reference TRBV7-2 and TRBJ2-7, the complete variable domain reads GAGVSQSPSNKVTEKGKDVELRCDPISGHTALYWYRQSLGQGLEFLIYFQGNSAPDKSGLPSDRFSAERTGGSVSTLTIQRTQQEDSAVYLCASSPGTGDYEQYFGPGTRLTVT.

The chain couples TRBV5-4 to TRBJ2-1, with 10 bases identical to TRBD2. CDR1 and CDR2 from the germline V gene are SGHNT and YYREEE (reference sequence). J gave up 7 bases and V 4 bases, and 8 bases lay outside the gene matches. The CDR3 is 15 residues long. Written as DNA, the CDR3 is TGTGCCAGCAGCCGAGCGGGGGGGCTTACAAATGAGCAGTTCTTC. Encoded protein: CASSRAGGLTNEQFF.

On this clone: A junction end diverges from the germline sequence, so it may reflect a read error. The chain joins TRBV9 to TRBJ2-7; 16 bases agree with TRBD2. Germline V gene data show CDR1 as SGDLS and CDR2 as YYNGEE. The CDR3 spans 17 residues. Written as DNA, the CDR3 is TGTGCCAGCAGCCCCCCTGGGACTAGCGGGGGGGCCTACGGGCAGTACTTC. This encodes CASSPPGTSGGAYGQYF. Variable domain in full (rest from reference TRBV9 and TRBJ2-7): DSGVTQTPKHLITATGQRVTLRCSPRSGDLSVYWYQQSLDQGLQFLIQYYNGEERAKGNILERFSAQQFPDLHSELNLSSLELGDSALYFCASSPPGTSGGAYGQYFGPGTRLTVT.

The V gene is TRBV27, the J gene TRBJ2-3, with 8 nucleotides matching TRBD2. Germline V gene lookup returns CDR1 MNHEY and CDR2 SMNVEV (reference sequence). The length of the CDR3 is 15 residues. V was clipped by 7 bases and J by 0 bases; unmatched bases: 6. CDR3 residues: CASKAGAGSTDTQYF. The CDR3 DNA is TGTGCCAGCAAAGCGGGGGCAGGGAGCACAGATACGCAGTATTTT.